Below, one TCR beta chain is given with its context. What it binds is not known. This specimen comes from a study of shared clonotypes between healthy human individuals. Study background: Aged 18 to 49, the donors were two women and three men. The plates for each donor numbered three CD4 naive, three CD4 memory, two CD8 naive and one CD8 memory. Study results and caveats: Naive CD4 clonotype sharing across a handful of donors was 5% to 6%.

Using immunoSEQ multiplex PCR, the repertoire was profiled, and TCRdb retains in-frame clones only, with some absent. The sample records about 2 million clones, 85% to 95% being singletons. Germline V lookup: CDR1 LNHDA, CDR2 SQIVND (reference sequence). The CDR3 spans 16 residues. Trimming removed 9 bases from V and 0 bases from J, with 18 bases in between. V and J are TRBV19 and TRBJ1-3; D is perhaps TRBD1 (6 bases). The receptor comes from a man in his late teens or twenties in good health. What was sequenced was naive CD4+ T cells sorted from blood. Subset in this sample: CD45RA+ positively selected. The DNA of the CDR3 is TGTGCCAGCATCCCGGACAGTGGCATCTCTGGAAACACCATATATTTT. This codes for CASIPDSGISGNTIYF. Complete variable domain (other parts from reference TRBV19 and TRBJ1-3): DGGITQSPKYLFRKEGQNVTLSCEQNLNHDAMYWYRQDPGQGLRLIYYSQIVNDFQKGDIAEGYSVSREKKESFPLTVTSAQKNPTAFYLCASIPDSGISGNTIYFGEGSWLTVV.